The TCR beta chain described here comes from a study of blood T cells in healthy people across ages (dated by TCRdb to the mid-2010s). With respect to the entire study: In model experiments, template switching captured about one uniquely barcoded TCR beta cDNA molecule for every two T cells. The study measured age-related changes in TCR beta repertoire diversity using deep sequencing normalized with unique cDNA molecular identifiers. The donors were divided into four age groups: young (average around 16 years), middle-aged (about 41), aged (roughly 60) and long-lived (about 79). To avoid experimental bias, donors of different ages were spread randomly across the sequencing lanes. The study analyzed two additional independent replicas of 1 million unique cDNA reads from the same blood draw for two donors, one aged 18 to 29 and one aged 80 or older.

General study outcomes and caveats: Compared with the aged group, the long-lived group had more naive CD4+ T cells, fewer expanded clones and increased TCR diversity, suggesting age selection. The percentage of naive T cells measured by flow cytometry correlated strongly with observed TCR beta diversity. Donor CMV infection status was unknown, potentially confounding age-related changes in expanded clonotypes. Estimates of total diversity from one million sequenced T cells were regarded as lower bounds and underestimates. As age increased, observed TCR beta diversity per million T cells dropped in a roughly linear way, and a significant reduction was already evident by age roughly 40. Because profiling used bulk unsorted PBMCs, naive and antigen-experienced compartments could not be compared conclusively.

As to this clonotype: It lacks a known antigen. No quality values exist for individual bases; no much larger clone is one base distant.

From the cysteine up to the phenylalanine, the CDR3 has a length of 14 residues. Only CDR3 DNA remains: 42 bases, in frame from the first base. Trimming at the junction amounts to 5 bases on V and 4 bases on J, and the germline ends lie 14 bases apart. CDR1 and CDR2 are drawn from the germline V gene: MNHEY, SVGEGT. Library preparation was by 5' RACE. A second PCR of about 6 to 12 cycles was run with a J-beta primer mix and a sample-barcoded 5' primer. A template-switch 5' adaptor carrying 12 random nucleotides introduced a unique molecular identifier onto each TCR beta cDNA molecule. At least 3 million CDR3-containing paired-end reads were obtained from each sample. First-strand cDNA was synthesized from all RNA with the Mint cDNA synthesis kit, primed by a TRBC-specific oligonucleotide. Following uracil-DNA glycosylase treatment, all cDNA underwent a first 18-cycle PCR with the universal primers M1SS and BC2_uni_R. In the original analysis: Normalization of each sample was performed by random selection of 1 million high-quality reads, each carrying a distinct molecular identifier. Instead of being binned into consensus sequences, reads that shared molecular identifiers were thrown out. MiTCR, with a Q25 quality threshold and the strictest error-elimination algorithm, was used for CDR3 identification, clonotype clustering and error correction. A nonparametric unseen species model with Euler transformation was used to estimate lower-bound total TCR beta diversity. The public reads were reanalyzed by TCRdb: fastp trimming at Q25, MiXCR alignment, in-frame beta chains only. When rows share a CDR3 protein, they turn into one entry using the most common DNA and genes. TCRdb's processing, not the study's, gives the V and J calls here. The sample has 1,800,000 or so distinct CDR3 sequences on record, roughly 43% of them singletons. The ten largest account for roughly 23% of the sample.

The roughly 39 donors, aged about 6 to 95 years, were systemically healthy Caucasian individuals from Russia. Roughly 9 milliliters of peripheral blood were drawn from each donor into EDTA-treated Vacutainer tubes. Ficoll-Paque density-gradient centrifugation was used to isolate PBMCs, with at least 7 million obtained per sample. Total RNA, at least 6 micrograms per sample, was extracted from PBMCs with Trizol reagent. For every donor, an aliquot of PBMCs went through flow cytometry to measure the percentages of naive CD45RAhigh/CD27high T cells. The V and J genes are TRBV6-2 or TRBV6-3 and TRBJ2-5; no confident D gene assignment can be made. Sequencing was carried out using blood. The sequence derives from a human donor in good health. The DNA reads TGTGCCAGCAGTCCTAGGACCTTAGTAGAGACCCAGTACTTC. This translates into CASSPRTLVETQYF.